The clone carrying this TCR beta chain was observed a few times. The sample comes from a study of blood T cell repertoires in COVID-19. V shed 0 bases and J shed 6 bases, with 7 bases lying between them. Germline CDR1 reads SGDLS; CDR2 reads YYNGEE. The CDR3 is made up of 13 amino acids. Sequenced by immunoSEQ multiplex PCR; TCRdb stores in-frame clones only, minus some. The repertoire holds about 190,000 clones, with roughly 84% as singletons. This receptor was identified in a woman in her thirties who had been exposed to COVID-19. The sequenced sample was PBMCs or T cells enriched from blood (not recorded which). V usage is TRBV9 and J usage is TRBJ1-5, with a weak D call TRBD1 (5 bases). This chain's CDR3 is CASSVGGVQPQHF. The CDR3 nucleotides read TGTGCCAGCAGCGTAGGGGGGGTTCAGCCCCAGCATTTT.